The following is a T cell receptor (beta chain) sequence with its context. As yet, its antigen is unknown. Germline V gene sequence: CDR1 DFQATT, CDR2 SNEGSKA (reference sequence). Trimming removed 5 bases from V and 6 bases from J; junction bases left unmatched: 13. The CDR3 length is 15 residues. This sample was taken from a study of tumor and adjacent non-tumor tissue in lung cancer. No cell sorting was done before RNA was extracted from the tissue. More than 3 cm separated this lung sample from the edge of the tumor. A modified ARM-PCR protocol with three rounds of nested PCR amplified TCRbeta. TCRdb reanalysed the multiplex PCR reads using MiXCR and keeps one entry per CDR3 protein. Of 80,000 or so distinct CDR3 sequences in the sample, approximately 80% are singletons; the top ten hold roughly half. Study-level findings and limits: Top 100 clones took a larger repertoire share in normal lung.

The clonotype comes from a man aged 60 to 75 with non-small cell lung cancer. Specimen: distant non-tumor lung tissue. The chain uses TRBV20-1 and TRBJ2-1, with TRBD2 matching over 7 bases. CDR3 protein: CSADPTTGRANEQFF. Here the CDR3 DNA reads TGCAGTGCTGACCCGACTACTGGGAGGGCCAATGAGCAGTTCTTC.